This TCR beta chain was recorded in a study of STAT3 mutations in large granular lymphocyte leukemia. Across the whole study: Immunosuppressive therapy was given to more than half of T-LGLL patients. Study results and limitations: At least one immunodominant TCR beta clonotype appeared in every T-cell large granular lymphocyte leukemia patient. Variable sampling intervals and differing treatment regimens complicated linking therapy response to TCR clonal burden changes. A small but highly pathogenic clone may have been missed.

Each sample's TCRbeta library yielded on average roughly 42,000 productive templates. Sequenced by immunoSEQ multiplex PCR; TCRdb stores in-frame clones only, minus some. The table has 9,500 to 13,000 clones, around 59% seen once; the top ten hold more than 8.5%. This CDR3 contains 13 residues. The V end was cut by 6 bases, the J end by 0 bases, with 8 bases between. In germline, CDR1 is MGHDK, CDR2 SYGVNS. About this clone: Its antigen is undetermined.

The sequencing input was peripheral blood mononuclear cells. V and J are TRBV25-1 and TRBJ1-1, with D unresolved. This receptor was obtained from a boy between 10 and 17 years old with T-cell large granular lymphocyte leukemia. Some clones in this sample may be carry-over from other donors' samples. CDR3 sequence: CASREFLNTEAFF. DNA of the CDR3: TGTGCCAGCAGAGAGTTTCTGAACACTGAAGCTTTCTTT.